The clone carrying this TCR beta chain has at least ten counts. Its specificity is not known. Expressed TCRB transcripts got sequenced, as all isolated RNA was reverse transcribed. Profiled with immunoSEQ multiplex PCR; TCRdb holds only in-frame clones, not every one. The sample lists 250,000 to 350,000 clones, 14% occurring once. This sample stems from a study of beta chain features in type 1 diabetes. Notes on the study in general: TCRB rearrangement may or may not be influenced by HLA type; here this remained unresolved. Insertions at VDJ junctions were less frequent in type 1 diabetes patients. These patients also deleted more nucleotides at the same junctions. Amplification by PCR could prefer shorter templates, with the same effect in patients and controls.

Material: central memory CD4+ T cells from blood. This receptor was obtained from a man aged 25-45 years in good health.

CDR3 coding DNA: TGTGCCAGCAGCCCCTCCAGGGATCAGCCCCAGCATTTT. Translated, it gives CASSPSRDQPQHF. The chain joins TRBV7-2 to TRBJ1-5; TRBD1 is a possible D gene (5 bases). The CDR3 contains 13 residues. Per germline, CDR1 SGHTA and CDR2 FQGNSA. V was cut by 5 bases and J by 5 bases, with 10 bases left in between.